These 9 T cell receptor beta chains were sequenced from one sample in a study of identical twins. TCRdb passed the 5' RACE reads through MiXCR, listing each CDR3 protein once. The table has around 1.7 million distinct CDR3 sequences, 32% seen once. Sequenced: cord blood. These receptors originate from a newborn girl in good health.

This clonotype was picked up one time. This chain joins TRBV20-1 and TRBJ2-5; D possibly corresponds to TRBD2 (7 bases). The CDR3 consists of 14 residues. Looked up from germline, CDR1 is DFQATT and CDR2 is SNEGSKA (reference sequence). V shed 3 bases and J shed 2 bases, with 13 bases lying between them. CDR3 amino acids: CSASWGGQQETQYF. CDR3 bases: TGCAGTGCTAGCTGGGGGGGGCAGCAAGAGACCCAGTACTTC.

This chain connects TRBV2 to TRBJ2-1; possible D gene TRBD2, 5 bases. Trimming left V 8 bases short and J 7 bases short, with 15 bases between. Looked up from germline, CDR1 is SNHLY and CDR2 is FYNNEI. This CDR3 region has 13 residues. The CDR3 reads CASGTLEGNEQFF. The CDR3 nucleotides are TGTGCCAGCGGCACCCTCGAGGGTAATGAGCAGTTCTTC.

The chain combines TRBV30 with TRBJ2-5, with TRBD2 matching 8 bases. Matching the DNA end better, TRBJ2-7 makes the J call doubtful. The germline V gene encodes CDR1 GTSNPN and CDR2 SVGIG (reference sequence). The CDR3 loop spans 15 amino acids. CDR3 protein: CAWSGLGLDPCEQYF. The DNA of the CDR3 is TGTGCCTGGAGTGGGTTGGGACTAGACCCCTGCGAGCAGTACTTC.

This clonotype has just a few counts. The V call is TRBV4-2, the J call TRBJ1-4, with D possibly being TRBD1 (5 bases). Germline V lookup: CDR1 LGHNA, CDR2 YNFKEQ. This CDR3 has 16 amino acids. Between the trimmed V and J ends, which lost 0 bases and 5 bases, there was a span of 13 bases. For the CDR3, the DNA is TGTGCCAGCAGCCAAGAGGGGCGGGGGGGAAATGAAAAACTGTTTTTT. This encodes CASSQEGRGGNEKLFF.

In this sample, this clonotype turned up a few times. J is TRBJ1-4 and V is TRBV6-6; TRBD1 might be the D (5 bases). Germline values: CDR1 MNHNY, CDR2 SVGAGI (reference sequence). Deletions cut 6 bases from V and 6 bases from J, with 20 bases between. This CDR3 contains 16 residues. CDR3 loop: CASSLRGTPFDEKLFF. The DNA for the CDR3 is TGTGCCAGCAGCCTACGGGGCACCCCCTTTGATGAAAAACTGTTTTTT.

This clonotype showed up just a few times. The chain has TRBV2 and TRBJ2-1; 9 nucleotides agree with TRBD2. The CDR3 loop spans 18 amino acids. The V segment lost 6 bases and the J segment 5 bases; nucleotides outside the gene matches: 17. Germline CDR1 reads SNHLY; CDR2 reads FYNNEI. In DNA form, the CDR3 reads TGTGCCAGCAGCCGAATATCCGATCGAAGACTAGCGGACAATGAGCAGTTCTTC. This encodes CASSRISDRRLADNEQFF. The entire variable domain, with the rest obtained from reference TRBV2 and TRBJ2-1, is as follows: EPEVTQTPSHQVTQMGQEVILRCVPISNHLYFYWYRQILGQKVEFLVSFYNNEISEKSEIFDDQFSVERPDGSNFTLKIRSTKLEDSAMYFCASSRISDRRLADNEQFFGPGTRLTVL.

This clonotype was recorded only once. This could be a read error, since a much larger clone is one nucleotide away. The V call is TRBV3-1, the J call TRBJ1-4, with 7 bases fitting TRBD1. Losses at the gene ends were 3 bases for V and 0 bases for J; bases not matched to a gene: 4. From germline, CDR1 is LGHDT and CDR2 YNNKEL (reference sequence). The CDR3 consists of 16 residues. The DNA of the CDR3 is TGTGCCAGCAGCCAGGGGACAGTTGCAACTAATGAAAAACTGTTTTTT. It yields the protein CASSQGTVATNEKLFF. Filled out from reference TRBV3-1 and TRBJ1-4, the complete variable domain reads DTAVSQTPKYLVTQMGNDKSIKCEQNLGHDTMYWYKQDSKKFLKIMFSYNNKELIINETVPNRFSPKSPDKAHLNLHINSLELGDSAVYFCASSQGTVATNEKLFFGSGTQLSVL.

This clonotype was recorded a few times. V is TRBV10-2 and J is TRBJ2-1, with 7 nucleotides matching TRBD2. V was clipped by 3 bases and J by 1 base; unmatched bases: 6. The CDR3 length is 16 residues. The germline CDR1 and CDR2 sequences are WSHSY and SAAADI. This CDR3 reads CASSDGGGGSYNEQFF. The CDR3 nucleotides are TGCGCCAGCAGTGATGGGGGGGGTGGGTCCTACAATGAGCAGTTCTTC.

Points on this clonotype: A read error may explain this, as a much larger clone is one base away. The CDR3 sequence is CASSYRIRGVGLEQYF. The CDR3 DNA reads as TGTGCCAGCAGTTACCGCATCCGGGGCGTCGGCCTCGAGCAGTACTTC. The V and J genes are TRBV6-2 or TRBV6-3 and TRBJ2-5, with D tentatively TRBD1 or TRBD2 (5 bases each). The J call may be wrong; the DNA end is better matched by TRBJ2-7. The CDR3 runs to 16 residues. CDR1 and CDR2 (germline): MNHEY, SVGEGT.